This T cell receptor (beta chain) was recovered during a study of cytomegalovirus exposure and HLA in healthy donors. Study-level background: The 120 validation repertoires were produced on the same platform as the roughly 720 repertoires of the first cohort. This was reported in a later analysis. Study results and limitations: According to a subsequent analysis, TCR clusters from the first cohort were inclined to appear together in the 110 or so validation repertoires.

Sequencing was performed with immunoSEQ multiplex PCR; in TCRdb, only in-frame clones are kept and a portion is missing. The repertoire includes some 170,000 clones, around nine tenths of them detected once, and 7.2% sits in the top ten. A 120-subject validation cohort, separate from the roughly 670-subject first cohort, supplied the donors. The CDR3 extends over 13 amino acids. Germline V gene lookup returns CDR1 MNHNS and CDR2 SASEGT. The ends were cut back, 4 bases at V and 6 bases at J, with 12 bases in the middle. Concerning this clone: Its antigen is as yet unknown.

The sample consisted of PBMCs. The receptor was isolated from a man aged 25-45 years in good health and CMV-seropositive. This chain connects TRBV6-1 to TRBJ1-1; D is unclear. CDR3 amino acids: CASSVEVVAEAFF. In nucleotides, the CDR3 is TGTGCCAGCAGTGTGGAGGTTGTTGCTGAAGCTTTCTTT.